The sequence of this T cell receptor (beta chain) was determined in a study of a mutant IDH1 vaccine in newly diagnosed glioma. Study summary: Treated patients showed a male proportion of around 62%, a female proportion of roughly 40%, and a mean age of 40.4 years. Prior therapy was radiotherapy, temozolomide, or both; most received both.

Sequencing was performed with immunoSEQ multiplex PCR; in TCRdb, only in-frame clones are kept and a portion is missing. The top ten hold approximately 3.1% of the sample, which has approximately 60,000 clones, approximately 86% seen once. About this clone itself: Its matching antigen is unknown. An end of the junction differs from the germline gene, which may be a read error.

Documented time point: week 5, during vaccination. In every dose of vaccine, 300 ug of mutant IDH1 20-mer peptide was given alongside topical imiquimod. The donors' diagnosis was new WHO grade 3 or 4 astrocytoma that was IDH1-mutant and ATRX-lost. Germline CDR1 is SGHDN and CDR2 is FVKESK. The CDR3 consists of 14 residues. This specimen was PBMCs, taken from a glioma patient whose treatment included an IDH1 peptide vaccine. The clonotype originates from a woman aged 18-29 years with glioma. Some clones in this sample may be carry-over from other donors' samples. The chain employs TRBV14 and TRBJ1-2; D unresolved. The CDR3 loop is CASSQGQVDLGYTF. The CDR3 DNA is TGTGCCAGCAGTCAAGGTCAGGTGGATCTAGGCTACACCTTC.